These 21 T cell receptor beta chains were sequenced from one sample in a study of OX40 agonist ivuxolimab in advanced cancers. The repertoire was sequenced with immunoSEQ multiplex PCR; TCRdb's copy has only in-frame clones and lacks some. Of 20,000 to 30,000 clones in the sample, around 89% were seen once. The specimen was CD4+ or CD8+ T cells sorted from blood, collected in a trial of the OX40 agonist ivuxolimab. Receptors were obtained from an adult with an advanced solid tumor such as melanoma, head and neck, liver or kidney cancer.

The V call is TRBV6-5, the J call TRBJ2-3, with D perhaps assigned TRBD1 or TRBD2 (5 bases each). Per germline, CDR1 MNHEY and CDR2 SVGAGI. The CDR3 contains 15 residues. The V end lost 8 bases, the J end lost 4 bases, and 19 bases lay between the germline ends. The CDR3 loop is CASSRGAVGSDTQYF. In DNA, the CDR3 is TGTGCCAGCTCTCGGGGCGCAGTGGGGTCAGATACGCAGTATTTT.

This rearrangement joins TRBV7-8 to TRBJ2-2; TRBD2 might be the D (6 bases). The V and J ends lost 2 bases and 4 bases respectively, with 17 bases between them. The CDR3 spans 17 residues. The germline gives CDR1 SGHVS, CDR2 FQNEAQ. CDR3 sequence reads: CASSLTGSSAVTGELFF. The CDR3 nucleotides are TGTGCCAGCAGCTTAACGGGGTCTAGCGCGGTCACCGGGGAGCTGTTTTTT.

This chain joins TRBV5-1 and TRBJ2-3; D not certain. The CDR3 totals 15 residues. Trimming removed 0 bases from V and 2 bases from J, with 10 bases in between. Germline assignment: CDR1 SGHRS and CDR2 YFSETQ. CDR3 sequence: CASSLEGRFTDTQYF. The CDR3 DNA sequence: TGCGCCAGCAGCTTGGAGGGCCGGTTCACAGATACGCAGTATTTT.

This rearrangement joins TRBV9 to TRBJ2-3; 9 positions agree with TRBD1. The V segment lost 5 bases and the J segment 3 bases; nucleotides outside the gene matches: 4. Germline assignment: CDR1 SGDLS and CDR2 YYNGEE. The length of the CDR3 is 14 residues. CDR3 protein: CASRAGTGTDTQYF. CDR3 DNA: TGTGCCAGCAGAGCCGGGACAGGGACAGATACGCAGTATTTT.

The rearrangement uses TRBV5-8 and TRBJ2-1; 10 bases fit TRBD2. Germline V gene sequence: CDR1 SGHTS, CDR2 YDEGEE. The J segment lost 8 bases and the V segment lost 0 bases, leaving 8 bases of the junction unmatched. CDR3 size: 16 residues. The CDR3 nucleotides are TGTGCCAGCAGCTTGGCACTAGCGGGATCGGGGGATGAGCAGTTCTTC. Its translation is CASSLALAGSGDEQFF. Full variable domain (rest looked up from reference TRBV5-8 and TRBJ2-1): EAGVTQSPTHLIKTRGQQATLRCSPISGHTSVYWYQQALGLGLQFLLWYDEGEERNRGNFPPRFSGRQFPNYSSELNVNALELEDSALYLCASSLALAGSGDEQFFGPGTRLTVL.

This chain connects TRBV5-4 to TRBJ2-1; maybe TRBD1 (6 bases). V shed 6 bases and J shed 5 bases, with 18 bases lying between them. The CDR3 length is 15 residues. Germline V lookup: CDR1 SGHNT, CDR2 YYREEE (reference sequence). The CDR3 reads CASTRGGIGDNEQFF. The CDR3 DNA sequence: TGTGCCAGCACCCGAGGGGGAATAGGGGACAATGAGCAGTTCTTC. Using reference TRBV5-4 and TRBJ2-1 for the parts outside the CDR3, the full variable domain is ETGVTQSPTHLIKTRGQQVTLRCSSQSGHNTVSWYQQALGQGPQFIFQYYREEENGRGNFPPRFSGLQFPNYSSELNVNALELDDSALYLCASTRGGIGDNEQFFGPGTRLTVL.

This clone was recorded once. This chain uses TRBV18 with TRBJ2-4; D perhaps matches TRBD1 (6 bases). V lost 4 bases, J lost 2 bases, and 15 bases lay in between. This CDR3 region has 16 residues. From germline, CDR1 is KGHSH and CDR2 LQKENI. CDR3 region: CASSLTPGVTKNIQYF. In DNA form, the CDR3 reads TGTGCCAGCTCACTAACCCCAGGGGTCACCAAAAACATTCAGTACTTC.

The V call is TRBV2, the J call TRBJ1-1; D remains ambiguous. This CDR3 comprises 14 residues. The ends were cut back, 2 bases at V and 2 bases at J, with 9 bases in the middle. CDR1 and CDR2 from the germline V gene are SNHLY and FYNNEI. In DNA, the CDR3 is TGTGCCAGCAGTGAACTTGTGCCTAACACTGAAGCTTTCTTT. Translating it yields CASSELVPNTEAFF.

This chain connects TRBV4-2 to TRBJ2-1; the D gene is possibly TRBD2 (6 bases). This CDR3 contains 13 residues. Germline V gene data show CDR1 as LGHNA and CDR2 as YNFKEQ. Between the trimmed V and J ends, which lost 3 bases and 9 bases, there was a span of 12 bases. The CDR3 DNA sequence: TGTGCCAGCAGCCATACCCTGGAGGGTGAGCAGTTCTTC. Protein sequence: CASSHTLEGEQFF.

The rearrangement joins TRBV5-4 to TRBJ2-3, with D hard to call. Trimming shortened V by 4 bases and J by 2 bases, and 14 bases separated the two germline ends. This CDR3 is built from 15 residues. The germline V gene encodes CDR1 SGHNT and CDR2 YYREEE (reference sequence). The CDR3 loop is CASSRRRSNTDTQYF. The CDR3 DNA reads TGTGCCAGCAGCCGCAGGCGAAGCAACACAGATACGCAGTATTTT.

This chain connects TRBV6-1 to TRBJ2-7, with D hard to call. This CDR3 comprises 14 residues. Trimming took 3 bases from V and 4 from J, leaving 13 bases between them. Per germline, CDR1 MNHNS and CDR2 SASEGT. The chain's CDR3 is CASSDHLSRYEQYF. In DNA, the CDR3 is TGTGCCAGCAGTGACCACCTCTCCAGATACGAGCAGTACTTC.

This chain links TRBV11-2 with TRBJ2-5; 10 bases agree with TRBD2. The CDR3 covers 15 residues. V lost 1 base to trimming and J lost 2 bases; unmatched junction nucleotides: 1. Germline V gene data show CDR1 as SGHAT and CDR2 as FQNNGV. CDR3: CASSLASGGQETQYF. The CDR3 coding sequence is TGTGCCAGCAGCTTAGCTAGCGGGGGACAAGAGACCCAGTACTTC.

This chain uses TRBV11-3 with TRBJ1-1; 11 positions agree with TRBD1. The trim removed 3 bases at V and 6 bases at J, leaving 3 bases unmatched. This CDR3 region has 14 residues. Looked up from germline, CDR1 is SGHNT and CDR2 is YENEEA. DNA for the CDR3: TGTGCCAGCAGCTTTGGACAGGGGGCCTCTGAAGCTTTCTTT. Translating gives CASSFGQGASEAFF.

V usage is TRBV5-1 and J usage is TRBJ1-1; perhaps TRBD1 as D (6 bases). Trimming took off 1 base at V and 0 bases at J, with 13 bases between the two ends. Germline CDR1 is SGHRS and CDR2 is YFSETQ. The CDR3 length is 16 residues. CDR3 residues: CASSLMGGSMNTEAFF. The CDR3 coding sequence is TGCGCCAGCAGCTTGATGGGGGGCTCGATGAACACTGAAGCTTTCTTT.

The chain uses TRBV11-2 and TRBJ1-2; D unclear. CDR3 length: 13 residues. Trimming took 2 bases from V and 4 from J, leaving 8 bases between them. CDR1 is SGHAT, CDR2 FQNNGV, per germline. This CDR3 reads CASSLSHSYGYTF. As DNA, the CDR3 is TGTGCCAGCAGCTTAAGTCACAGCTATGGCTACACCTTC.

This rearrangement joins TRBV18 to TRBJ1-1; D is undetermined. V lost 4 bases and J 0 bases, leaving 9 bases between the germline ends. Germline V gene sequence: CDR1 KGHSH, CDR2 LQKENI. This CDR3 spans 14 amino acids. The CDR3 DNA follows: TGTGCCAGCTCACGAGATCAGATGAACACTGAAGCTTTCTTT. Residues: CASSRDQMNTEAFF.

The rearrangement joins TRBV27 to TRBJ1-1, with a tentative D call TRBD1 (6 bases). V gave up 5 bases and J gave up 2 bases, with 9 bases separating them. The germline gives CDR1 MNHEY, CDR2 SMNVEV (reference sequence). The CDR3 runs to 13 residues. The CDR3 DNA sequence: TGTGCCAGCAGTCTGACAGGTAACACTGAAGCTTTCTTT. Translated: CASSLTGNTEAFF.

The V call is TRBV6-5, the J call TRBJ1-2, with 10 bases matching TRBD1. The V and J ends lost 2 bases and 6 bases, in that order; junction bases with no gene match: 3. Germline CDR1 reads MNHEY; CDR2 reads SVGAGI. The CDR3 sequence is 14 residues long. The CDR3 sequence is CASSYDRGHHGYTF. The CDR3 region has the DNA TGTGCCAGCAGTTACGACAGGGGGCACCATGGCTACACCTTC.

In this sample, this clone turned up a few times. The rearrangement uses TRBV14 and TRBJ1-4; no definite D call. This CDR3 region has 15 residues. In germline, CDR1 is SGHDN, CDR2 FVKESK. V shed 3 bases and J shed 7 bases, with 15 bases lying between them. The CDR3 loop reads CASSHSAGRVEKLFF. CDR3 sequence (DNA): TGTGCCAGCAGCCATTCTGCAGGTCGGGTTGAAAAACTGTTTTTT.

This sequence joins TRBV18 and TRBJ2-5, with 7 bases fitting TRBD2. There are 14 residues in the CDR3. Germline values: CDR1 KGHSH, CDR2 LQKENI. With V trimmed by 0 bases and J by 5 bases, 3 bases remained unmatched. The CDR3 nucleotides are TGTGCCAGCTCACCACCTTGGGGAGGGGAGACCCAGTACTTC. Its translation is CASSPPWGGETQYF.

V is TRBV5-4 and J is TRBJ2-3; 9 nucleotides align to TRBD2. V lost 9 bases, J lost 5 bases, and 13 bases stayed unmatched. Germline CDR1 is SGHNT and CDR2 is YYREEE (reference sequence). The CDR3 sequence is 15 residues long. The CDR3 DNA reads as TGTGCCAACAAAGATCTTGGCGGGGGGGAAGATACGCAGTATTTT. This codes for CANKDLGGGEDTQYF.